What follows are 24 T cell receptor beta chains derived from one specimen sequenced in a study of blood T cell dynamics during melanoma immunotherapy. This table comes from immunoSEQ multiplex PCR, and its TCRdb copy is limited to in-frame clones, with some not included. The sample lists 25,000 to 35,000 clones, over 80% occurring once. Time point meaning: week 3, after first cycle of checkpoint inhibitor. The input for sequencing was blood, taken from a patient treated with checkpoint blockade. These receptors all come from a human donor with melanoma.

The CDR3 DNA follows: TGTGCCAGCAGTCCCCAGCGGGGTGGCTACACCTTC. It encodes CASSPQRGGYTF. V and J are TRBV2 and TRBJ1-2, with D unclear. Trimming stripped 5 bases from V and 7 bases from J, with 11 bases between. This CDR3 has 12 amino acids. In germline, CDR1 is SNHLY, CDR2 FYNNEI.

The V call is TRBV6-5, the J call TRBJ2-1, with 9 bases matching TRBD2. This CDR3 has 16 residues. The V gene end was trimmed by 0 bases and the J gene end by 6 bases; junction bases not matched to a gene: 6. CDR1 and CDR2 from the germline V gene are MNHEY and SVGAGI. The CDR3 DNA sequence: TGTGCCAGCAGTTACTCGAGGACTAGCGAGGGCAATGAGCAGTTCTTC. This sequence encodes CASSYSRTSEGNEQFF.

This clone was seen more than once but under ten times. The DNA of the CDR3 is TGTGCCAGCAGCGTCGACGTTTCTTACAATGAGCAGTTCTTC. Amino acids: CASSVDVSYNEQFF. This chain uses TRBV9 with TRBJ2-1; D call uncertain. V gave up 2 bases and J gave up 4 bases, with 10 bases separating them. The CDR3 has 14 residues. Germline CDR1 SGDLS, CDR2 YYNGEE.

The chain uses TRBV6-5 and TRBJ2-7; D gene ambiguous. V was trimmed by 4 bases and J by 7 bases, leaving 14 bases between them. This CDR3 spans 13 amino acids. In germline, CDR1 is MNHEY, CDR2 SVGAGI. CDR3 in DNA: TGTGCCAGCAGTTCTCGGACCCTGGGGGAGCAGTACTTC. It yields the protein CASSSRTLGEQYF.

This chain links TRBV28 with TRBJ1-1; D is unclear. This CDR3 spans 12 amino acids. V lost 6 bases and J lost 1, with 6 bases in between. The germline CDR1 and CDR2 sequences are MDHEN and SYDVKM. The CDR3 sequence is CASRDSNTEAFF. The CDR3 DNA follows: TGTGCCAGCAGGGACTCGAACACTGAAGCTTTCTTT.

The genes are TRBV27 and TRBJ1-3; weak D call: TRBD1 (6 bases). The CDR3 sequence is 16 residues long. Germline CDR1 reads MNHEY; CDR2 reads SMNVEV (reference sequence). V was trimmed by 4 bases and J by 2 bases, leaving 15 bases between them. This CDR3 reads CASSSLGTPTGNTIYF. CDR3 nucleotide sequence: TGTGCCAGCAGTTCCCTAGGGACACCAACTGGAAACACCATATATTTT.

The chain carries TRBV10-3 and TRBJ1-1; the match to TRBD1 covers 7 bases. V trimming: 10 bases; J trimming: 1 base; junction bases outside the gene matches: 6. Per the germline V gene, CDR1 is ENHRY and CDR2 is SYGVKD. CDR3 length: 13 amino acids. The CDR3 sequence is CATSGTENTEAFF. CDR3 nucleotides: TGTGCCACGTCCGGGACAGAGAACACTGAAGCTTTCTTT.

This clone turned up a few times. CDR3 sequence: CASSHSTGEYDKNIQYF. DNA for the CDR3: TGCGCCAGCAGTCATTCGACAGGAGAATATGACAAAAACATTCAGTACTTC. The chain is built from TRBV23-1 and TRBJ2-4, with D possibly being TRBD1 (6 bases). TRBV23-1 is an open reading frame whose function is uncertain. V was clipped by 3 bases and J by 3 bases, with 18 bases between them. The CDR3 extends over 17 amino acids.

The chain couples TRBV6-1 to TRBJ2-2, with D possibly TRBD2 on 6 matching bases. The CDR3 is 15 amino acids. Germline CDR1 is MNHNS and CDR2 is SASEGT. V dropped 6 bases and J dropped 4 bases, with 15 bases sitting between them. CDR3 coding DNA: TGTGCCAGCAGCGGGGACTTGAGTTTCACCGGGGAGCTGTTTTTT. Translated, it gives CASSGDLSFTGELFF.

This chain uses TRBV28 with TRBJ1-5; TRBD1 matches 9 bases. The CDR3 runs to 16 residues. Trimming took 7 bases from V and 0 from J; bases not matched to a gene: 7. Per the germline V gene, CDR1 is MDHEN and CDR2 is SYDVKM. CDR3 in amino acids: CASTPPGQGSNQPQHF. The CDR3 DNA reads as TGTGCCAGCACCCCTCCGGGACAGGGTAGCAATCAGCCCCAGCATTTT.

V and J are TRBV5-6 and TRBJ1-2; 7 bases fit TRBD1. The CDR3 has 14 amino acids. The ends lost 4 bases at V and 0 bases at J; junction bases unmatched: 3. The germline gives CDR1 SGHDT, CDR2 YYEEEE. The CDR3 sequence: CASSADRANYGYTF. In DNA form, the CDR3 reads TGTGCCAGCAGCGCCGACAGGGCTAACTATGGCTACACCTTC.

The chain is built from TRBV9 and TRBJ2-2, with D possibly matching TRBD1 (6 bases). This CDR3 spans 16 amino acids. Germline assignment: CDR1 SGDLS and CDR2 YYNGEE. V was shortened by 4 bases and J by 0 bases, with 13 bases between the two germline ends. In DNA, the CDR3 is TGTGCCAGCAGCAAAACACAGGGACCGAACACCGGGGAGCTGTTTTTT. Its protein is CASSKTQGPNTGELFF. The variable domain in full, with the rest retrieved from reference TRBV9 and TRBJ2-2, is DSGVTQTPKHLITATGQRVTLRCSPRSGDLSVYWYQQSLDQGLQFLIQYYNGEERAKGNILERFSAQQFPDLHSELNLSSLELGDSALYFCASSKTQGPNTGELFFGEGSRLTVL.

This sequence joins TRBV7-8 and TRBJ2-2; 9 bases are a match to TRBD1. The CDR3 length is 18 residues. The V gene's germline CDR1 is SGHVS and CDR2 FQNEAQ. J was trimmed by 3 bases and V by 4 bases; bases with no gene match: 12. The CDR3 DNA sequence: TGTGCCAGCAGCTGCATACCGGGACAGGGATGTGACACCGGGGAGCTGTTTTTT. This codes for CASSCIPGQGCDTGELFF.

This clone was observed a handful of times. The chain links TRBV19 to TRBJ1-1; the D gene is possibly TRBD1 (6 bases). V shed 2 bases and J shed 1 base, with 8 bases lying between them. The CDR3 extends over 14 amino acids. Germline CDR1 LNHDA, CDR2 SQIVND (reference sequence). This CDR3 reads CASSIRGGNTEAFF. The CDR3 bases are TGTGCCAGTAGTATAAGGGGGGGGAACACTGAAGCTTTCTTT.

The chain uses TRBV6-5 and TRBJ2-2; either TRBD1 or TRBD2 may supply D (6 bases each). V gave up 2 bases and J gave up 6 bases, with 13 bases separating them. This CDR3 region has 15 residues. Germline CDR1 and CDR2: MNHEY and SVGAGI. CDR3 nucleotide sequence: TGTGCCAGCAGTTACGGGGGGCCGACCTCCGGGGAGCTGTTTTTT. Translating gives CASSYGGPTSGELFF.

For this clone: Germline is not matched at one junction end, which may reflect a read error. V gene TRBV7-7 combines with J gene TRBJ2-5; possibly TRBD1 or TRBD2 for D (6 bases each). Germline V lookup: CDR1 SSHAT, CDR2 FNYEAQ (reference sequence). This CDR3 has 14 residues. This CDR3 is CASSLGGSQETQYF. CDR3 DNA sequence: TGTGCTAGCAGCTTAGGGGGGAGCCAAGAGACCCAGTACTTC.

The chain couples TRBV25-1 to TRBJ2-3; D is uncertain. This CDR3 has 12 residues. V was trimmed by 7 bases and J by 4 bases, leaving 9 bases between them. CDR1 is MGHDK, CDR2 SYGVNS, per germline. CDR3 protein: CASKAGADTQYF. The DNA of the CDR3 is TGTGCCAGCAAAGCTGGGGCAGATACGCAGTATTTT.

The chain employs TRBV19 and TRBJ1-2, with TRBD1 matching 8 bases. The trim removed 3 bases at V and 9 bases at J, leaving 3 bases unmatched. The CDR3 spans 12 residues. Per the germline V gene, CDR1 is LNHDA and CDR2 is SQIVND (reference sequence). DNA of the CDR3: TGTGCCAGTAGTATCGGGACAGGCAGCTACACCTTC. This gives the protein CASSIGTGSYTF.

The CDR3 is CASSLSGDKSEQYF. CDR3 DNA: TGCGCCAGCAGCTTGTCAGGGGATAAATCCGAGCAGTACTTC. This rearrangement joins TRBV5-1 to TRBJ2-7; D is perhaps TRBD1 (6 bases). The CDR3 consists of 14 residues. Between the trimmed V and J ends, which lost 1 base and 6 bases, there was a span of 14 bases. CDR1 is SGHRS and CDR2 is YFSETQ in the germline V gene.

The V gene is TRBV5-1, the J gene TRBJ2-7, with 11 positions matching TRBD1. V was pared by 5 bases and J by 7 bases, with 8 bases of the junction left unmatched. Germline-derived CDR1 and CDR2 are SGHRS and YFSETQ. The CDR3 spans 14 residues. In nucleotides, the CDR3 is TGCGCCAGCAGGGCCGGGACAGGGGGTGAAGAGCAGTACTTC. This translates into CASRAGTGGEEQYF.

This chain uses TRBV19 with TRBJ1-1, with D maybe TRBD1 (6 bases). The germline V gene has CDR1 LNHDA and CDR2 SQIVND (reference sequence). V was pared by 4 bases and J by 4 bases, with 16 bases between. This CDR3 is built from 15 residues. The chain's CDR3 is CASSRLWGRTTEAFF. As DNA, the CDR3 is TGTGCCAGTAGTAGGCTTTGGGGGCGTACCACTGAAGCTTTCTTT. The entire variable domain, with the rest obtained from reference TRBV19 and TRBJ1-1, is as follows: DGGITQSPKYLFRKEGQNVTLSCEQNLNHDAMYWYRQDPGQGLRLIYYSQIVNDFQKGDIAEGYSVSREKKESFPLTVTSAQKNPTAFYLCASSRLWGRTTEAFFGQGTRLTVV.

This clone has more than one count but fewer than ten. This chain links TRBV27 with TRBJ1-5; no clear D gene. V lost 1 base, J lost 7 bases, and 8 bases lay in between. The length of the CDR3 is 13 residues. Germline V gene data show CDR1 as MNHEY and CDR2 as SMNVEV (reference sequence). The DNA of the CDR3 is TGTGCCAGCAGTTTATTCCCAAGCCAGCCCCAGCATTTT. This sequence encodes CASSLFPSQPQHF.

The rearrangement uses TRBV2 and TRBJ2-7, with 7 bases fitting TRBD1. CDR3 size: 15 residues. Looked up from germline, CDR1 is SNHLY and CDR2 is FYNNEI. V lost 8 bases to trimming and J lost 6 bases; unmatched junction nucleotides: 16. The CDR3 DNA sequence: TGTGCCAGCCTTCAGAGCGGACAGGTTCCTATCGAGCAGTACTTC. Translating gives CASLQSGQVPIEQYF. The full variable domain, with the rest looked up from reference TRBV2 and TRBJ2-7, is EPEVTQTPSHQVTQMGQEVILRCVPISNHLYFYWYRQILGQKVEFLVSFYNNEISEKSEIFDDQFSVERPDGSNFTLKIRSTKLEDSAMYFCASLQSGQVPIEQYFGPGTRLTVT.

This clone was observed a handful of times. This chain connects TRBV2 to TRBJ1-2, with D unresolved. The CDR3 spans 10 residues. V lost 6 bases to trimming and J lost 8 bases, with 7 bases between them. Germline V gives CDR1 SNHLY, CDR2 FYNNEI. CDR3 bases: TGTGCCAGCAGGGATTTCGGCTACACCTTC. This codes for CASRDFGYTF. Complete variable domain (other parts from reference TRBV2 and TRBJ1-2): EPEVTQTPSHQVTQMGQEVILRCVPISNHLYFYWYRQILGQKVEFLVSFYNNEISEKSEIFDDQFSVERPDGSNFTLKIRSTKLEDSAMYFCASRDFGYTFGSGTRLTVV.